Reported below is one T cell receptor beta chain. The sample originates from a study of T cell responses to AZD1222 COVID-19 vaccine. The CDR3 is made up of 14 amino acids. Germline CDR1 LGHDT, CDR2 YNNKEL (reference sequence). The junction had 8 bases not matched to a gene; V was cut back by 3 bases and J by 7 bases. Some clones are missing from TCRdb's copy, which holds only in-frame ones; the method was immunoSEQ multiplex PCR. The table shows approximately 94,000 clones, with about 89% occurring only once. This chain connects TRBV3-1 (or the pseudogene TRBV3-2) to TRBJ2-7, with 8 bases that match TRBD2. This sequence was found in an adult in good health. The input for sequencing was peripheral blood, taken on day 0 of MenACWY control vaccination. The CDR3 region is CASSQTERGLEQYF. CDR3 coding DNA: TGTGCCAGCAGCCAGACCGAGCGGGGGTTAGAGCAGTACTTC.